These 8 T cell receptor beta chains came from one sample sequenced in a study of shared clonotypes between healthy human individuals. Sequenced by immunoSEQ multiplex PCR; TCRdb stores in-frame clones only, minus some. The sample includes millions of clones, just under 95% of them seen just once. Naive CD8 isolation took CD45RO-negative cells positively selected for CCR7 and excluded terminally differentiated effector memory CD45RA+ cells. The sequencing input was naive CD8+ T cells sorted from blood. The receptors derive from a man between 18 and 35 years old in good health.

The CDR3 nucleotides are TGCGCCAGCAGCCAAGATCTGGCGCACGAGCAGTACTTC. Translation: CASSQDLAHEQYF. This chain uses TRBV4-1 with TRBJ2-7; D gene ambiguous. The V gene's germline CDR1 is MGHRA and CDR2 YSYEKL. The CDR3 covers 13 residues. V was trimmed by 0 bases and J by 5 bases, leaving 8 bases between them.

The V gene is TRBV2, the J gene TRBJ2-7; D remains unclear. The V end lost 5 bases, the J end lost 3 bases, and 8 bases lay between the germline ends. From germline, CDR1 is SNHLY and CDR2 FYNNEI. The CDR3 loop spans 12 amino acids. The CDR3 bases are TGTGCCAGCAGTCGCGACAACTACGAGCAGTACTTC. Translation: CASSRDNYEQYF.

The chain recombines TRBV29-1 with TRBJ2-1, with a possible D match to TRBD2 (11 bases). Trimming cost V 2 bases and J 4 bases, with 27 bases left between them. The V gene's germline CDR1 is SQVTM and CDR2 ANQGSEA. The CDR3 is 19 amino acids. The CDR3, as DNA: TGCAGCGTTGAAACACCGGGACAGGGGACTAGCGGCATATACAATGAGCAGTTCTTC. Its translation is CSVETPGQGTSGIYNEQFF.

A remark on this clone: Other DNA sequences in the same sample also yield this CDR3. This chain joins TRBV9 and TRBJ2-3; D perhaps matches TRBD2 (6 bases). Trimming stripped 0 bases from V and 0 bases from J, with 8 bases between. Germline lookup yields CDR1 SGDLS and CDR2 YYNGEE. This CDR3 comprises 15 residues. The DNA for the CDR3 is TGTGCCAGCAGCGTAGAGGGACTCAGCACAGATACGCAGTATTTT. Its translation: CASSVEGLSTDTQYF.

The chain links TRBV27 to TRBJ2-7, with 9 nucleotides matching TRBD2. CDR1 and CDR2 (germline): MNHEY, SMNVEV (reference sequence). CDR3 size: 14 residues. V was clipped by 4 bases and J by 7 bases; unmatched bases: 8. The DNA for the CDR3 is TGTGCCAGCAGTTCTCTGGCGGGAGGGCATGAGCAGTACTTC. Its protein is CASSSLAGGHEQYF.

The chain couples TRBV2 to TRBJ2-7; D possibly matches TRBD1 or TRBD2 (6 bases each). Trimming shortened V by 6 bases and J by 3 bases, and 15 bases separated the two germline ends. Germline assignment: CDR1 SNHLY and CDR2 FYNNEI. CDR3 length: 14 amino acids. CDR3 nucleotides: TGTGCCAGCAGCGCCTGGGGGGCTGGCTACGAGCAGTACTTC. Protein product: CASSAWGAGYEQYF.

The chain combines TRBV30 with TRBJ1-2; 7 positions agree with TRBD1. Germline CDR1 GTSNPN, CDR2 SVGIG (reference sequence). V shed 0 bases and J 5 bases; nucleotides not matched to a gene: 6. CDR3 length: 14 amino acids. The CDR3 reads CAWSVQAGGYGYTF. The CDR3 DNA sequence: TGTGCCTGGAGTGTACAGGCAGGGGGGTATGGCTACACCTTC. Filled out from reference TRBV30 and TRBJ1-2, the complete variable domain reads SQTIHQWPATLVQPVGSPLSLECTVEGTSNPNLYWYRQAAGRGLQLLFYSVGIGQISSEVPQNLSASRPQDRQFILSSKKLLLSDSGFYLCAWSVQAGGYGYTFGSGTRLTVV.

The genes are TRBV19 and TRBJ2-7, with a tentative D call TRBD1 (5 bases). V lost 4 bases and J lost 4, with 11 bases in between. This CDR3 spans 13 amino acids. The germline V gene has CDR1 LNHDA and CDR2 SQIVND (reference sequence). CDR3: CASSTGRAYEQYF. CDR3 nucleotides: TGTGCCAGTAGTACGGGCAGGGCGTACGAGCAGTACTTC. Variable domain in full (rest from reference TRBV19 and TRBJ2-7): DGGITQSPKYLFRKEGQNVTLSCEQNLNHDAMYWYRQDPGQGLRLIYYSQIVNDFQKGDIAEGYSVSREKKESFPLTVTSAQKNPTAFYLCASSTGRAYEQYFGPGTRLTVT.